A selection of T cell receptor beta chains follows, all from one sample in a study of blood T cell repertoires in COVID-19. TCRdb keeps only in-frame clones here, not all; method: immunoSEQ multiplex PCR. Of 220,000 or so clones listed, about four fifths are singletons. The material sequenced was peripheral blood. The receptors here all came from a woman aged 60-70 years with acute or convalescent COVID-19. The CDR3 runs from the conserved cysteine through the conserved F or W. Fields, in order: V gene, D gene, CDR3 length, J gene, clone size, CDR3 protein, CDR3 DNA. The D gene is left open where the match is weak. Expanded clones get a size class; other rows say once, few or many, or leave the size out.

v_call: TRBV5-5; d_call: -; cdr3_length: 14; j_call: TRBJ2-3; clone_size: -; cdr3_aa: CASSLGRGTDTQYF; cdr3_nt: TGTGCCAGCAGCTTGGGGCGGGGCACAGATACGCAGTATTTT
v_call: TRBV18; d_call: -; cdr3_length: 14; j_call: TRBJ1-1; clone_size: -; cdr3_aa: CASSPLSLVTEAFF; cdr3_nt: TGTGCCAGCTCACCACTGAGTTTGGTAACTGAAGCTTTCTTT
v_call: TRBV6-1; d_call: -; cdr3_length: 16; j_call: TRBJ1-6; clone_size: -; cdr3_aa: CASSDLDRLYNSPLHF; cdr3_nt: TGTGCCAGCAGTGATTTGGACAGACTGTATAATTCACCCCTCCACTTT
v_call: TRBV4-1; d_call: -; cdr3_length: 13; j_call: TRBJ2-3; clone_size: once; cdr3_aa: CASSQSPGDTQYF; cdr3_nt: TGCGCCAGCAGCCAAAGCCCGGGGGATACGCAGTATTTT
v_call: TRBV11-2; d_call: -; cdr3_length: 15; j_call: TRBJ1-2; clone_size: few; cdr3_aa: CASSLVQTVRYGYTF; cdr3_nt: TGTGCCAGCAGCTTAGTCCAGACAGTTCGCTATGGCTACACCTTC
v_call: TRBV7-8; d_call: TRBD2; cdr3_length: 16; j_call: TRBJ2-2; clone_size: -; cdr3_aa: CASSPSGGLLSGELFF; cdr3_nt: TGTGCCAGCAGCCCTAGCGGGGGTCTTCTAAGTGGGGAGCTGTTTTTT
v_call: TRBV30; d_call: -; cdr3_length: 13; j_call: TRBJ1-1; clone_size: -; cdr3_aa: CAWSGVKGTEAFF; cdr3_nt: TGTGCCTGGAGTGGGGTAAAGGGGACTGAAGCTTTCTTT
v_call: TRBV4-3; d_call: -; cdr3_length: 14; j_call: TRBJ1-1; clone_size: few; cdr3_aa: CASSPSLGRAIAFF; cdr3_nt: TGCGCCAGCAGCCCCTCCTTGGGGAGGGCTATAGCTTTCTTT
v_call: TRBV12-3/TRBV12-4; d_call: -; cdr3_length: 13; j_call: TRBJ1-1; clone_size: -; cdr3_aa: CASTREGYTEAFF; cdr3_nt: TGTGCCAGCACACGAGAGGGATACACTGAAGCTTTCTTT
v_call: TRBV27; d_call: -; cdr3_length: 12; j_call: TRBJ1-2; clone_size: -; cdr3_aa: CASRNTFYGYTF; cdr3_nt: TGTGCCAGCAGAAACACATTCTATGGCTACACCTTC
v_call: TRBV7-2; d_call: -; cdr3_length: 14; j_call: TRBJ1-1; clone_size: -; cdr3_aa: CASRSGQMIGKAFF; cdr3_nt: TGTGCCAGCAGGTCAGGACAGATGATAGGGAAAGCTTTCTTT
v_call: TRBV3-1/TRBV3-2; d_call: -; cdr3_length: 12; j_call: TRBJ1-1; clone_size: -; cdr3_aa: CASSYPQRVAFF; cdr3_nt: TGTGCCAGCAGCTACCCACAGAGGGTGGCTTTCTTT
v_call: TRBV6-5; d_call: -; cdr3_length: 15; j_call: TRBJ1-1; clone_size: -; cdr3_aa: CATEGDPPGNTEAFF; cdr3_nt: TGTGCCACCGAGGGGGACCCCCCCGGGAACACTGAAGCTTTCTTT
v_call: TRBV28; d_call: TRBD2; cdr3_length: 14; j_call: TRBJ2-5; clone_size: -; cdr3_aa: CASTNWGGSETQYF; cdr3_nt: TGTGCCAGCACAAACTGGGGGGGATCGGAGACCCAGTACTTC
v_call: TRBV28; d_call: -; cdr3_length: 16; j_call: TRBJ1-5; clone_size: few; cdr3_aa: CASSPHPPGVWGTQHF; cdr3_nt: TGTGCCAGCAGTCCACATCCTCCGGGGGTCTGGGGAACCCAGCATTTT
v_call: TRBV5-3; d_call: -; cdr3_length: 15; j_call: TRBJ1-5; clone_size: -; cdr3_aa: CARSWTAYSNQPQHF; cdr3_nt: TGTGCCAGAAGCTGGACAGCTTATAGCAATCAGCCCCAGCATTTT
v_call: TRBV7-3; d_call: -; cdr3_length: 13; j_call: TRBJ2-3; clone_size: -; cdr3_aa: CASRGDRTNTQYF; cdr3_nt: TGTGCCAGCAGAGGAGACAGGACCAATACGCAGTATTTT
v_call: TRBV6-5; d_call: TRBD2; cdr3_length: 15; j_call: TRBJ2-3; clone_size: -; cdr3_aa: CASILVAGGPDTQYF; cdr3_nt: TGTGCCAGCATCCTAGTAGCGGGGGGGCCGGATACGCAGTATTTT
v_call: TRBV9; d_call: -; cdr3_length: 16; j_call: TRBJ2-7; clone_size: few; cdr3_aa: CASSPGAGYTAYEQYF; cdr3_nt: TGTGCCAGCAGCCCAGGGGCGGGTTACACCGCCTACGAGCAGTACTTC
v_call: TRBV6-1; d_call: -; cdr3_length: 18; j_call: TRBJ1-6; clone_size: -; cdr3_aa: CASSESTRRSSYNSPLHF; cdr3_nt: TGTGCCAGCAGTGAATCCACCCGGCGGAGCTCCTATAATTCACCCCTCCACTTT
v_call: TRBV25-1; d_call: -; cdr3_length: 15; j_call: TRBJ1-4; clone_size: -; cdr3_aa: CASSEYRTTNEKLFF; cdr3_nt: TGTGCCAGCAGTGAATATAGAACAACTAATGAAAAACTGTTTTTT
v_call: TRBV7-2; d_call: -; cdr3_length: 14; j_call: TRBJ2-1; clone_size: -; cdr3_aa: CASSRDSSSNEQFF; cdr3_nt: TGTGCCAGCAGTCGGGACTCTTCTTCCAATGAGCAGTTCTTC
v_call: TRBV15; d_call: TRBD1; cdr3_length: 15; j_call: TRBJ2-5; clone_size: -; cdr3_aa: CATSRDGDREETQYF; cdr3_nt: TGTGCCACCAGCAGAGATGGGGACAGGGAAGAGACCCAGTACTTC
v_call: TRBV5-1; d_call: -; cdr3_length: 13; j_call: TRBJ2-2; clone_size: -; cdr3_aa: CASSTTGTGELFF; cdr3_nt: TGCGCCAGCAGCACCACAGGGACCGGGGAGCTGTTTTTT
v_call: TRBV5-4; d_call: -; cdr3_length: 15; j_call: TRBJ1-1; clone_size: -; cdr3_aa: CASSHLGQRNTEAFF; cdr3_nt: TGTGCCAGCAGCCATCTCGGACAGCGGAACACTGAAGCTTTCTTT
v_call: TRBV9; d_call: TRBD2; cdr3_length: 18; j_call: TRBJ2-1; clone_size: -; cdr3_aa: CASSVASGAFPRDNEQFF; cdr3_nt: TGTGCCAGCAGCGTAGCTAGCGGGGCTTTCCCTCGGGACAATGAGCAGTTCTTC
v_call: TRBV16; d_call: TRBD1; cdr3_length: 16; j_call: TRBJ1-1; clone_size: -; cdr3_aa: CASSPRTGFMNTEAFF; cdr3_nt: TGTGCCAGCAGCCCACGGACAGGATTTATGAACACTGAAGCTTTCTTT